The sequence of this T cell receptor beta chain was determined in a study of post-analysis software for immune sequencing data. On the study more broadly: Relapsing-remitting, secondary progressive and progressive-relapsing multiple sclerosis were all included among the disease courses.

Study findings and constraints: The study found TRBV5-6, TRBV5-1 and TRBV20-1 among about 5 TRBV segments more frequent in patients than controls. Controls significantly exceeded multiple sclerosis patients in normalized Chao1 diversity. Samples prepared in the same batch strongly co-clustered by F measure.

This CDR3 is built from 17 residues. Germline lookup yields CDR1 SGHRS and CDR2 YFSETQ. J was trimmed by 8 bases and V by 2 bases; bases with no gene match: 10. cDNA libraries of TCR beta carried unique molecular identifiers. T cells numbering roughly 0.85 to 11 million gave rise to 500,000 to 600,000 cDNA molecules. One entry per CDR3 protein results from TCRdb running MiXCR on the PCR reads. Altogether about 820,000 distinct CDR3 sequences are present, 53% being singletons, with the ten largest covering 4.6%. As to this clonotype: Its antigen is unidentified.

This receptor was taken from a girl between 10 and 17 years old with multiple sclerosis. Sample: blood. The gene calls are TRBV5-1 and TRBJ2-1; 13 bases align to TRBD2. The CDR3 coding sequence is TGCGCCAGCAGCTTTACTGGACTAGCGGGAGCGAAGGATGAGCAGTTCTTC. As protein: CASSFTGLAGAKDEQFF.